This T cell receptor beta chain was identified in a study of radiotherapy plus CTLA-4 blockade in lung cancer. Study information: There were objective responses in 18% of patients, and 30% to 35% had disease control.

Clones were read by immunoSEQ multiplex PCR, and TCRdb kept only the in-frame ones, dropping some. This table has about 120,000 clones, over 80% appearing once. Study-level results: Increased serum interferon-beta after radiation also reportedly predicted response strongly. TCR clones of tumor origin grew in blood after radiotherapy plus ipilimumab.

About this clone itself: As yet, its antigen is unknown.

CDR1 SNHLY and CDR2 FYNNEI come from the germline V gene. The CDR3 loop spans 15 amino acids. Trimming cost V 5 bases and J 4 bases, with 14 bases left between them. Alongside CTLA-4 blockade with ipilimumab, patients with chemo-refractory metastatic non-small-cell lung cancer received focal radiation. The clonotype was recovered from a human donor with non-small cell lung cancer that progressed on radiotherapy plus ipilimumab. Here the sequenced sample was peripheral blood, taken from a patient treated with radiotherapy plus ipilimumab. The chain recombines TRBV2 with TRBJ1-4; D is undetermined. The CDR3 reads CASSSGPTFNEKLFF. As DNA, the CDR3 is TGTGCCAGCAGTTCGGGCCCTACCTTTAATGAAAAACTGTTTTTT.